The 3 T cell receptor beta chains in this list originate from one sample, sequenced in a study of T cell responses to AZD1222 COVID-19 vaccine. Only in-frame clones appear in the TCRdb table, and some are missing; sequencing was by immunoSEQ multiplex PCR. Here the sample spans more than 95,000 clones, around 89% being singletons. The specimen was peripheral blood, collected on day 0 of AZD1222 vaccination. All receptors derive from an adult in good health.

This clone was found a few times. The CDR3 sequence: CASSLLSTNEAFF. In DNA form, the CDR3 reads TGTGCCAGCAGCTTATTATCGACGAACGAAGCTTTCTTT. This rearrangement joins TRBV7-2 to TRBJ1-1; D is unresolved. Germline values: CDR1 SGHTA, CDR2 FQGNSA. CDR3 length: 13 amino acids. Between the trimmed V and J ends, which lost 2 bases and 8 bases, there was a span of 12 bases.

The gene calls are TRBV11-2 and TRBJ1-4; no definite D call. Germline V CDR1 and CDR2: SGHAT, FQNNGV. The CDR3 covers 15 residues. The ends were cut back, 2 bases at V and 7 bases at J, with 14 bases in the middle. This CDR3 reads CASSLIDGSVEKLFF. The CDR3 nucleotides are TGTGCCAGCAGCTTAATCGACGGATCCGTTGAAAAACTGTTTTTT.

This clone is a singleton in its sample. Here the CDR3 DNA reads TGTGCCAGCAGCTTGTTGCCGACTAGCGGGAGGACCGAGCAGTACTTC. Protein product: CASSLLPTSGRTEQYF. The chain carries TRBV5-6 and TRBJ2-7, with 13 bases that match TRBD2. V shed 1 base, J shed 6 bases, and the junction held 7 bases outside the gene matches. CDR1 and CDR2 from the germline V gene are SGHDT and YYEEEE. The CDR3 spans 16 residues.